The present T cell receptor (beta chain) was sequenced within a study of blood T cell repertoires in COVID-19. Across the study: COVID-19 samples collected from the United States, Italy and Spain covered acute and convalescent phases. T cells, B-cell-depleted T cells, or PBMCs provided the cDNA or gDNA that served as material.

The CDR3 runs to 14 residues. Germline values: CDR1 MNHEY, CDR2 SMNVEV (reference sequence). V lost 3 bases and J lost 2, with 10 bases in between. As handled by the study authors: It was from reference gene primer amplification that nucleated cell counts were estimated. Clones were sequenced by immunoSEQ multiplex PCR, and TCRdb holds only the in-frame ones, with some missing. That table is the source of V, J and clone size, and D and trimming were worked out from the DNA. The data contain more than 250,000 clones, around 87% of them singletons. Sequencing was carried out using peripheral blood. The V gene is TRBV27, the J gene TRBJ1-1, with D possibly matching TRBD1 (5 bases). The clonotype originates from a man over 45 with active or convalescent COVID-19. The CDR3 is CASSFDRSNTEAFF. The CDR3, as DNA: TGTGCCAGCAGTTTTGACAGATCTAACACTGAAGCTTTCTTT.